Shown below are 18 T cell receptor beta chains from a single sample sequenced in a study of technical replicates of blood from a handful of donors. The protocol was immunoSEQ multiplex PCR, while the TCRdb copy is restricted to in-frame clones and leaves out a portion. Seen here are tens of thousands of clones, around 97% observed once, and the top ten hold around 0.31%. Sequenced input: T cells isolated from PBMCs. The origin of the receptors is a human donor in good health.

CDR3 region: CASSLGQGAVDTQYF. In DNA, the CDR3 is TGTGCCAGCAGCTTGGGACAGGGGGCAGTTGATACGCAGTATTTT. V gene TRBV5-6 combines with J gene TRBJ2-3; TRBD1 matches at 10 bases. The V gene end was trimmed by 0 bases and the J gene end by 6 bases; junction bases not matched to a gene: 4. Germline V gene data show CDR1 as SGHDT and CDR2 as YYEEEE. The CDR3 covers 15 residues.

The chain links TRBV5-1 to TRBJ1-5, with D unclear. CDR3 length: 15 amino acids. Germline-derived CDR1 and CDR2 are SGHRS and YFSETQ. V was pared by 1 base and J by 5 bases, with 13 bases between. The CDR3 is CASSLRGGNDQPQHF. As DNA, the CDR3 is TGCGCCAGCAGCTTGCGGGGAGGGAACGATCAGCCCCAGCATTTT.

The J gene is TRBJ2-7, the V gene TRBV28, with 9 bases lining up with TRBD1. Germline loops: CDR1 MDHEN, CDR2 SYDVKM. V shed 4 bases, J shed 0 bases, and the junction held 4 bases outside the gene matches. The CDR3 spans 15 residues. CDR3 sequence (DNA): TGTGCCAGCAGTTGGACAGGGGCTAGCTCCTACGAGCAGTACTTC. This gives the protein CASSWTGASSYEQYF.

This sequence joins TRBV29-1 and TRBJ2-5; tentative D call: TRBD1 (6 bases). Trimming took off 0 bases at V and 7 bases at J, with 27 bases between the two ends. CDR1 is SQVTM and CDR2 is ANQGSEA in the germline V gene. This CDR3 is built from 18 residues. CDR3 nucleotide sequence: TGCAGCGTTGAAGAAGATCTGAAGAGATTTGGGGGCTTAGGGACCCAGTACTTC. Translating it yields CSVEEDLKRFGGLGTQYF.

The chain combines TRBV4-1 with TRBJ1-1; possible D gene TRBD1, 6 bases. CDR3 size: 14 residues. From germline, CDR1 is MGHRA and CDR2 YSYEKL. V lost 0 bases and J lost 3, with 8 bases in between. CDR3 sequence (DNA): TGCGCCAGCAGCCAAGAAGGGGGTTACACTGAAGCTTTCTTT. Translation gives CASSQEGGYTEAFF.

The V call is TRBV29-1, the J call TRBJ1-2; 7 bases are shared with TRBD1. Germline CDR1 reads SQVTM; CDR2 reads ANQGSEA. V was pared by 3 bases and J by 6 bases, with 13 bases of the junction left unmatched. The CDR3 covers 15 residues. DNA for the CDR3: TGCAGCGTTGATCGCTCGACAGGGAAGGAGGATGGCTACACCTTC. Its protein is CSVDRSTGKEDGYTF.

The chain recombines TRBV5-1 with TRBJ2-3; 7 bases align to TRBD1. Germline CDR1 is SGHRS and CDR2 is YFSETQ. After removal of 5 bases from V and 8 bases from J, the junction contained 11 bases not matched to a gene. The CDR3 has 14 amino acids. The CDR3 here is CASSTGTAHVTQYF. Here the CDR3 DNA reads TGCGCCAGCAGTACCGGGACAGCCCACGTTACGCAGTATTTT.

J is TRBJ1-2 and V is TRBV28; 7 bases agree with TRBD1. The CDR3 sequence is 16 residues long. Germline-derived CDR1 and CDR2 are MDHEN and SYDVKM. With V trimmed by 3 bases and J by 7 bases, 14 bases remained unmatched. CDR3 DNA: TGTGCCAGCAGTTTCGTTCAGGGGGGCGATTTCTCTGGCTACACCTTC. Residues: CASSFVQGGDFSGYTF.

CDR3 in DNA: TGTGCCAGCAGCGATCAATCGGGAGCGTATGAGCAGTTCTTC. The encoded protein is CASSDQSGAYEQFF. The rearrangement joins TRBV9 to TRBJ2-1; a weak D match, TRBD2 (6 bases). The CDR3 is 14 residues long. Trimming took 3 bases from V and 8 from J, leaving 15 bases between them. The germline V gene has CDR1 SGDLS and CDR2 YYNGEE. The full variable domain, rest sourced from reference TRBV9 and TRBJ2-1, is DSGVTQTPKHLITATGQRVTLRCSPRSGDLSVYWYQQSLDQGLQFLIQYYNGEERAKGNILERFSAQQFPDLHSELNLSSLELGDSALYFCASSDQSGAYEQFFGPGTRLTVL.

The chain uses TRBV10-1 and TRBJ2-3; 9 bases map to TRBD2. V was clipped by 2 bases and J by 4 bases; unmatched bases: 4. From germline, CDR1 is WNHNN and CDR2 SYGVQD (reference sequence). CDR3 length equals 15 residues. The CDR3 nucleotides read TGCGCCAGCAGTGAGACCCGGACTAGCGCAGATACGCAGTATTTT. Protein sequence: CASSETRTSADTQYF.

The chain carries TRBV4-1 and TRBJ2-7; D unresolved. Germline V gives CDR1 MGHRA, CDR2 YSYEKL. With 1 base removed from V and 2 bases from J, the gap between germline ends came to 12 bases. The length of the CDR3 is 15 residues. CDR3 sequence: CASSQGLSFPYEQYF. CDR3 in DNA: TGCGCCAGCAGCCAAGGTTTGTCGTTTCCCTACGAGCAGTACTTC.

The CDR3 here is CASSYGETQYF. CDR3 coding DNA: TGTGCCAGCAGCTACGGTGAGACCCAGTACTTC. The chain is built from TRBV2 and TRBJ2-5; D unresolved. The CDR3 is 11 amino acids. V was shortened by 6 bases and J by 5 bases, with 7 bases between the two germline ends. Germline V gene lookup returns CDR1 SNHLY and CDR2 FYNNEI. Based on the CDR3 plus reference TRBV2 and TRBJ2-5, the full variable domain is EPEVTQTPSHQVTQMGQEVILRCVPISNHLYFYWYRQILGQKVEFLVSFYNNEISEKSEIFDDQFSVERPDGSNFTLKIRSTKLEDSAMYFCASSYGETQYFGPGTRLLVL.

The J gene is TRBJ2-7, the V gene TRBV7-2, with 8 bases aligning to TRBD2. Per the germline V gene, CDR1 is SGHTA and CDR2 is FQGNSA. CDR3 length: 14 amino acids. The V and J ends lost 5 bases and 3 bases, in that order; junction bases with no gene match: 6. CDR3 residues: CASSLGLALYEQYF. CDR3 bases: TGTGCCAGCAGCCTCGGACTAGCTCTCTACGAGCAGTACTTC.

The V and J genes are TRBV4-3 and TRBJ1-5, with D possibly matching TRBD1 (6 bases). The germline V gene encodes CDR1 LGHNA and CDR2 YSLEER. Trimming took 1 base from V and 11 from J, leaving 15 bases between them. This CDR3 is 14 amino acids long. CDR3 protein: CASSQGPGVNTQHF. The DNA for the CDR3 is TGCGCCAGCAGCCAAGGGCCAGGGGTAAATACCCAGCATTTT.

Here the CDR3 reads CASDLPDRQGSNQPQHF. The CDR3 DNA reads TGCGCCAGCGACCTACCCGATAGACAGGGGAGCAATCAGCCCCAGCATTTT. The gene calls are TRBV10-1 and TRBJ1-5; 8 nucleotides agree with TRBD1. The CDR3 covers 17 residues. Trimming removed 8 bases from V and 1 base from J; junction bases left unmatched: 13. Germline loops: CDR1 WNHNN, CDR2 SYGVQD (reference sequence).

The CDR3 sequence: CASSTRDRGLNQPQHF. The CDR3, as DNA: TGTGCCAGTAGTACCCGGGACAGGGGTCTCAATCAGCCCCAGCATTTT. The chain combines TRBV19 with TRBJ1-5; 10 nucleotides match TRBD1. CDR1 LNHDA and CDR2 SQIVND come from the germline V gene (reference sequence). Trimming removed 4 bases from V and 3 bases from J; junction bases left unmatched: 6. The CDR3 is made up of 16 amino acids.

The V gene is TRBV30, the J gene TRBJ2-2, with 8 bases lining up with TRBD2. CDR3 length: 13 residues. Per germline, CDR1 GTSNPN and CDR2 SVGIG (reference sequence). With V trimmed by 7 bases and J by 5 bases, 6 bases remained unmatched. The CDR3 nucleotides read TGTGCCTCTCAACGGGAGGGGACCGGGGAGCTGTTTTTT. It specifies CASQREGTGELFF.

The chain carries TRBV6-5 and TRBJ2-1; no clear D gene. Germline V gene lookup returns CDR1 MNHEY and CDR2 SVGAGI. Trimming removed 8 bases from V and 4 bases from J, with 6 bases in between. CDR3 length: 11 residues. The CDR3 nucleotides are TGTGCCAGCGCGCGGTACAATGAGCAGTTCTTC. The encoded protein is CASARYNEQFF.